These 12 T cell receptor beta chains were sequenced from one sample in a study of cytomegalovirus exposure and HLA in healthy donors. Primers for the PCR totalled 60 Vbeta and 13 Jbeta. TCRdb keeps only in-frame clones here, not all; method: immunoSEQ multiplex PCR. The profile covers more than 60,000 clones, with 65% to 75% appearing a single time and about 9% taken by the ten largest. Input material: PBMCs. These receptors all come from a man aged 40-50 years in good health and CMV-seropositive.

This clone has more than one count but fewer than ten. The chain is built from TRBV6-1 and TRBJ1-1; possibly TRBD1 for D (6 bases). Looked up from germline, CDR1 is MNHNS and CDR2 is SASEGT. This CDR3 contains 12 residues. V was cut by 5 bases and J by 7 bases, with 11 bases left in between. The CDR3 bases are TGTGCCAGCAGTTATCAGGGGAATGAAGCTTTCTTT. This gives the protein CASSYQGNEAFF.

The J gene is TRBJ1-4, the V gene TRBV9; no reliable D call. Trimming removed 4 bases at V and 0 bases at J, with 10 bases between. CDR3 length equals 15 residues. Germline values: CDR1 SGDLS, CDR2 YYNGEE. The CDR3 DNA follows: TGTGCCAGCAGCTCCTATGCGGCAACTAATGAAAAACTGTTTTTT. Translation: CASSSYAATNEKLFF.

V gene TRBV28 combines with J gene TRBJ1-1; 9 bases agree with TRBD1. The length of the CDR3 is 14 residues. Trimming took 10 bases from V and 12 from J; bases not matched to a gene: 18. CDR1 is MDHEN, CDR2 SYDVKM, per germline. CDR3 sequence reads: CATEDPGQGWWSFF. The CDR3 DNA follows: TGTGCCACCGAAGATCCGGGACAGGGTTGGTGGTCTTTCTTT.

This clone was recorded only once. The genes are TRBV7-2 and TRBJ2-7; 9 bases fit TRBD2. V shed 7 bases, J shed 0 bases, and the junction held 4 bases outside the gene matches. The germline V gene encodes CDR1 SGHTA and CDR2 FQGNSA. The CDR3 is made up of 14 amino acids. As DNA, the CDR3 is TGTGCCAGCATGGTAGCGGGGGCCTCCTACGAGCAGTACTTC. Protein: CASMVAGASYEQYF. Supplemented by reference TRBV7-2 and TRBJ2-7, the full variable domain reads GAGVSQSPSNKVTEKGKDVELRCDPISGHTALYWYRQSLGQGLEFLIYFQGNSAPDKSGLPSDRFSAERTGGSVSTLTIQRTQQEDSAVYLCASMVAGASYEQYFGPGTRLTVT.

V is TRBV30 and J is TRBJ2-7; 7 bases align to TRBD1. This CDR3 contains 13 residues. V lost 5 bases to trimming and J lost 1 base; unmatched junction nucleotides: 5. Germline CDR1 reads GTSNPN; CDR2 reads SVGIG (reference sequence). The CDR3 nucleotides are TGTGCCTGGGGCCGACAGGGATCCTACGAGCAGTACTTC. Its protein product is CAWGRQGSYEQYF.

The V call is TRBV7-7, the J call TRBJ2-5, with no clear D. Looked up from germline, CDR1 is SSHAT and CDR2 is FNYEAQ (reference sequence). With 4 bases removed from V and 5 bases from J, the gap between germline ends came to 5 bases. The CDR3 is 11 residues long. CDR3 loop: CASSSGETQYF. The CDR3 nucleotides read TGTGCCAGCAGCTCCGGGGAGACCCAGTACTTC.

The chain recombines TRBV4-1 with TRBJ1-5, with 7 positions matching TRBD1. Germline values: CDR1 MGHRA, CDR2 YSYEKL. V dropped 9 bases and J dropped 0; count of bases not matched to a gene: 8. The CDR3 covers 15 residues. The CDR3 is CASSGGSYSNQPQHF. The CDR3 bases are TGCGCCAGTTCAGGGGGGAGCTATAGCAATCAGCCCCAGCATTTT.

The V call is TRBV30, the J call TRBJ1-1; TRBD1 aligns across 7 bases. The germline CDR1 and CDR2 sequences are GTSNPN and SVGIG (reference sequence). This CDR3 region has 13 residues. V lost 5 bases, J lost 1 base, and 4 bases stayed unmatched. The DNA for the CDR3 is TGTGCCTGGGGCCGGGACAGGAACACTGAAGCTTTCTTT. As protein: CAWGRDRNTEAFF.

This clone showed up just once. The chain links TRBV7-2 to TRBJ1-1, with a weak D call TRBD1 (6 bases). The germline V gene encodes CDR1 SGHTA and CDR2 FQGNSA. The ends were cut back, 5 bases at V and 6 bases at J, with 10 bases in the middle. CDR3 length equals 12 residues. CDR3 in amino acids: CASSRQDAEAFF. The CDR3 bases are TGTGCCAGCAGCCGACAGGATGCTGAAGCTTTCTTT.

The rearrangement links TRBV7-2 to TRBJ1-1; 11 bases are a match to TRBD1. The trim removed 8 bases at V and 7 bases at J, leaving 9 bases unmatched. The CDR3 is 14 residues long. Germline CDR1 and CDR2: SGHTA and FQGNSA. The CDR3 nucleotides read TGTGCCAGCGGCAGGGACAGGGGGACCCTTGAAGCTTTCTTT. Amino acid sequence: CASGRDRGTLEAFF.

The rearrangement links TRBV19 to TRBJ1-1; 9 positions agree with TRBD1. This CDR3 comprises 14 residues. Germline trimming cut 4 bases from V and 1 base from J; bases unmatched to any gene: 1. The germline gives CDR1 LNHDA, CDR2 SQIVND (reference sequence). The chain's CDR3 is CASSRGQGNTEAFF. The DNA of the CDR3 is TGTGCCAGTAGTAGGGGACAGGGGAACACTGAAGCTTTCTTT.

The chain is built from TRBV6-1 and TRBJ1-2; 10 positions agree with TRBD1. The trim removed 6 bases at V and 1 base at J, leaving 5 bases unmatched. This CDR3 is built from 15 residues. Germline V gives CDR1 MNHNS, CDR2 SASEGT. CDR3 nucleotide sequence: TGTGCCAGCAGACCCGACAGGGGGCGTAACTATGGCTACACCTTC. The encoded protein is CASRPDRGRNYGYTF.